A single sample is the source of the 26 T cell receptor beta chains below, sequenced in a study of beta chain features in type 1 diabetes. Expressed TCRB transcripts were sequenced, since all the RNA that had been isolated was reverse transcribed. Sequenced by immunoSEQ multiplex PCR; TCRdb stores in-frame clones only, minus some. The table has hundreds of thousands of clones, 15% to 18% seen once. The source material was naive CD4+ T cells from blood. The source of these receptors is a man younger than 35 in good health.

The chain links TRBV12-5 to TRBJ2-7; D ambiguous. This CDR3 contains 12 residues. V lost 2 bases and J lost 7, with 9 bases in between. Germline CDR1 is LGHNT and CDR2 is FRNRAP. The CDR3 loop is CASGLPSREQYF. The CDR3 DNA sequence: TGTGCTAGTGGTTTGCCGTCTCGAGAGCAGTACTTC.

V gene TRBV7-2 combines with J gene TRBJ2-4; possible D gene TRBD1, 6 bases. This CDR3 comprises 15 residues. Trimming shortened V by 6 bases and J by 1 base, and 13 bases separated the two germline ends. Germline lookup yields CDR1 SGHTA and CDR2 FQGNSA. CDR3 sequence: CASSPPGVAKNIQYF. The CDR3 nucleotides are TGTGCCAGCAGTCCTCCAGGGGTGGCCAAAAACATTCAGTACTTC.

This clone was seen a handful of times. The chain is built from TRBV5-4 and TRBJ2-1; 10 nucleotides line up with TRBD2. V dropped 3 bases and J dropped 2; count of bases not matched to a gene: 2. Germline loops: CDR1 SGHNT, CDR2 YYREEE (reference sequence). The CDR3 is 15 residues long. CDR3 sequence reads: CASSSGTSAYNEQFF. The CDR3 DNA follows: TGTGCCAGCAGCTCCGGGACTAGCGCCTACAATGAGCAGTTCTTC.

The rearrangement links TRBV9 to TRBJ2-7, with TRBD1 identical over 11 bases. Unmatched junction bases numbered 2, after V lost 0 bases and J lost 6 bases. Germline V gives CDR1 SGDLS, CDR2 YYNGEE. The CDR3 extends over 14 amino acids. In DNA form, the CDR3 reads TGTGCCAGCAGCGTAGTGGGACAGGGGGGCGAGCAGTACTTC. Amino acid sequence: CASSVVGQGGEQYF.

In this sample, this clone turned up a few times. The J gene is TRBJ1-1, the V gene TRBV5-1; no clear D gene. With 7 bases removed from V and 3 bases from J, the gap between germline ends came to 16 bases. The CDR3 is 14 residues long. CDR1 is SGHRS, CDR2 YFSETQ, per germline. In nucleotides, the CDR3 is TGCGCCAGCCGGAAAGGGCTTGTGGACACTGAAGCTTTCTTT. Amino acid sequence: CASRKGLVDTEAFF.

V usage is TRBV11-2 and J usage is TRBJ2-5, with 9 nucleotides matching TRBD1. The CDR3 runs to 18 residues. Trimming took 5 bases from V and 4 from J; bases not matched to a gene: 17. Germline V CDR1 and CDR2: SGHAT, FQNNGV. This CDR3 reads CASSLAYTGTGIGETQYF. CDR3 sequence (DNA): TGTGCCAGCAGCCTAGCCTACACCGGGACAGGGATCGGAGAGACCCAGTACTTC.

The V gene is TRBV7-2, the J gene TRBJ2-7; the D gene is possibly TRBD2 (5 bases). Trimming removed 2 bases from V and 3 bases from J, with 11 bases in between. Germline CDR1 is SGHTA and CDR2 is FQGNSA. The CDR3 extends over 14 amino acids. In DNA form, the CDR3 reads TGTGCCAGCAGCTTATCCCGGGATCACTACGAGCAGTACTTC. Encoded protein: CASSLSRDHYEQYF.

The sample holds a few counts of this clone. In DNA form, the CDR3 reads TGTGCCAGCAGTGAATATGGGCGGGGGACAGATACGCAGTATTTT. Translation gives CASSEYGRGTDTQYF. The gene calls are TRBV25-1 and TRBJ2-3, with 7 bases identical to TRBD2. Trimming at V came to 0 bases and at J to 3 bases, leaving 3 bases not matched to a gene. The CDR3 length is 15 residues. Looked up from germline, CDR1 is MGHDK and CDR2 is SYGVNS.

The V and J genes are TRBV5-1 and TRBJ1-2; unclear D gene. The CDR3 is 12 amino acids. The V gene's germline CDR1 is SGHRS and CDR2 YFSETQ. The V and J ends lost 4 bases and 2 bases respectively, with 6 bases between them. CDR3 in DNA: TGCGCCAGCAGCGAGGGAAACTATGGCTACACCTTC. Its translation is CASSEGNYGYTF.

This clone turned up a few times. This chain links TRBV11-3 with TRBJ2-7, with TRBD2 identical over 7 bases. Losses at the gene ends were 2 bases for V and 0 bases for J; bases not matched to a gene: 1. The CDR3 totals 14 residues. Per germline, CDR1 SGHNT and CDR2 YENEEA. The CDR3 here is CASSLLADSYEQYF. The CDR3 DNA reads as TGTGCCAGCAGCTTACTAGCGGACTCCTACGAGCAGTACTTC.

This chain links TRBV13 with TRBJ1-2; 8 nucleotides agree with TRBD1. Unmatched junction bases numbered 15, after V lost 7 bases and J lost 8 bases. The CDR3 contains 15 residues. From germline, CDR1 is PRHDT and CDR2 FYEKMQ (reference sequence). The CDR3 coding sequence is TGTGCCAGCAACCTACGTTGGACAGGGTCTTTGGGCTACACCTTC. Amino acids: CASNLRWTGSLGYTF.

This chain connects TRBV9 to TRBJ2-5; possible D gene TRBD1, 6 bases. Germline V lookup: CDR1 SGDLS, CDR2 YYNGEE. The CDR3 is made up of 14 amino acids. The ends were cut back, 3 bases at V and 2 bases at J, with 11 bases in the middle. The CDR3 DNA sequence: TGTGCCAGCAGCGAACAGGGTCGGCAAGAGACCCAGTACTTC. Translated: CASSEQGRQETQYF.

This clone was seen more than once but under ten times. The sample has other DNA sequences that encode this CDR3 too. The chain is built from TRBV18 and TRBJ2-3; the D is unclear. Germline-derived CDR1 and CDR2 are KGHSH and LQKENI. Trimming shortened V by 3 bases and J by 6 bases, and 7 bases separated the two germline ends. The CDR3 has 12 residues. CDR3 loop: CASSPMADTQYF. DNA for the CDR3: TGTGCCAGCTCACCCATGGCGGATACGCAGTATTTT.

The chain is built from TRBV4-3 and TRBJ1-1; 8 positions match TRBD1. Trimming took 2 bases from V and 5 from J; bases not matched to a gene: 10. Germline CDR1 and CDR2: LGHNA and YSLEER. This CDR3 region has 16 residues. The CDR3 sequence: CASSQRSLQGDTEAFF. In nucleotides, the CDR3 is TGCGCCAGCAGCCAACGATCTTTACAGGGGGATACTGAAGCTTTCTTT.

This chain joins TRBV29-1 and TRBJ2-5; 9 nucleotides agree with TRBD1. The J call may be faulty, since TRBJ2-7 better matches the DNA end. The CDR3 has 14 amino acids. Germline loops: CDR1 SQVTM, CDR2 ANQGSEA. This chain's CDR3 is CSVGGQGPSYEQYF. CDR3 bases: TGCAGCGTTGGGGGACAGGGCCCCTCCTACGAGCAGTACTTC.

This clone was seen only a few times. The chain employs TRBV4-3 and TRBJ1-2; D call uncertain. CDR1 and CDR2 from the germline V gene are LGHNA and YSLEER. This CDR3 region has 17 residues. V was clipped by 1 base and J by 3 bases, with 18 bases between them. In nucleotides, the CDR3 is TGCGCCAGCAGCCAAGGTCAAGAGGCAGGAGGATACTATGGCTACACCTTC. Translation gives CASSQGQEAGGYYGYTF.

This clone was counted a few times. This chain uses TRBV15 with TRBJ2-6; weak D call: TRBD1 (5 bases). The CDR3 sequence is 16 residues long. In germline, CDR1 is LNHNV, CDR2 YYDKDF (reference sequence). Deletions cut 1 base from V and 1 base from J, with 8 bases between. CDR3 bases: TGTGCCACCAGCAGAGTTGCAGGGTCTGGGGCCAACGTCCTGACTTTC. The encoded protein is CATSRVAGSGANVLTF.

This clone was counted a few times. The chain couples TRBV9 to TRBJ2-3; the D gene is possibly TRBD2 (5 bases). Germline CDR1 reads SGDLS; CDR2 reads YYNGEE. CDR3 length: 16 residues. With 0 bases removed from V and 2 bases from J, the gap between germline ends came to 13 bases. Here the CDR3 reads CASSVATGIFTDTQYF. CDR3 DNA sequence: TGTGCCAGCAGCGTAGCGACGGGGATATTCACAGATACGCAGTATTTT.

There are a few counts of this clone. The chain couples TRBV30 to TRBJ2-3; 8 bases fit TRBD2. CDR1 is GTSNPN and CDR2 is SVGIG in the germline V gene (reference sequence). The CDR3 runs 14 residues. The J segment lost 3 bases and the V segment lost 0 bases, leaving 2 bases of the junction unmatched. The CDR3 region is CAWSVTGGTDTQYF. For the CDR3, the DNA is TGTGCCTGGAGTGTTACGGGGGGGACAGATACGCAGTATTTT.

This clone appeared a few times. The chain carries TRBV7-2 and TRBJ2-3, with D unclear. The germline V gene encodes CDR1 SGHTA and CDR2 FQGNSA. The V end lost 0 bases, the J end lost 8 bases, and 9 bases lay between the germline ends. This CDR3 spans 13 amino acids. CDR3 DNA: TGTGCCAGCAGCTTAGCGGCCCCTGGTACGCAGTATTTT. Its translation is CASSLAAPGTQYF.

This clone was found a few times. This chain links TRBV7-2 with TRBJ1-5; tentatively, D is TRBD1 (5 bases). Germline loops: CDR1 SGHTA, CDR2 FQGNSA. The V end was cut by 1 base, the J end by 0 bases, with 7 bases between. This CDR3 has 15 amino acids. The CDR3 sequence is CASSLGGLSNQPQHF. The CDR3 DNA is TGTGCCAGCAGCTTAGGGGGACTTAGCAATCAGCCCCAGCATTTT.

This clone occurred a few times. The chain uses TRBV28 and TRBJ2-1; D not resolved. Germline CDR1 and CDR2: MDHEN and SYDVKM. This CDR3 is 13 amino acids long. The V end lost 5 bases, the J end lost 6 bases, and 11 bases lay between the germline ends. The DNA of the CDR3 is TGTGCCAGCAGTAGTGGGCCCCTCAATGAGCAGTTCTTC. Translated: CASSSGPLNEQFF. Full variable domain (rest looked up from reference TRBV28 and TRBJ2-1): DVKVTQSSRYLVKRTGEKVFLECVQDMDHENMFWYRQDPGLGLRLIYFSYDVKMKEKGDIPEGYSVSREKKERFSLILESASTNQTSMYLCASSSGPLNEQFFGPGTRLTVL.

This clone was found once. V usage is TRBV18 and J usage is TRBJ1-1; no clear D. Germline values: CDR1 KGHSH, CDR2 LQKENI. Deletions cut 6 bases from V and 0 bases from J, with 8 bases between. There are 13 residues in the CDR3. The CDR3 DNA reads TGTGCCAGCTCTCTCTCTATGAACACTGAAGCTTTCTTT. This gives the protein CASSLSMNTEAFF.

This clone was observed a few times. J is TRBJ1-6 and V is TRBV6-6, with D hard to call. V gave up 0 bases and J gave up 7 bases, with 10 bases separating them. Germline loops: CDR1 MNHNY, CDR2 SVGAGI (reference sequence). The CDR3 contains 15 residues. The chain's CDR3 is CASSYSERGNSPLHF. CDR3 bases: TGTGCCAGCAGTTACTCGGAGCGGGGAAATTCACCCCTCCACTTT.

This chain connects TRBV10-3 to TRBJ2-1; no firm D call. The germline V gene encodes CDR1 ENHRY and CDR2 SYGVKD. Trimming took 0 bases from V and 5 from J, leaving 5 bases between them. The CDR3 has 13 amino acids. CDR3 sequence: CAISESLNNEQFF. For the CDR3, the DNA is TGTGCCATCAGTGAGTCCCTAAACAATGAGCAGTTCTTC.

This clone was observed a handful of times. The V gene is TRBV29-1, the J gene TRBJ1-2, with D unclear. Trimming took off 2 bases at V and 8 bases at J, with 12 bases between the two ends. The CDR3 sequence is 12 residues long. Germline CDR1 is SQVTM and CDR2 is ANQGSEA. This CDR3 reads CSVEIQIEGYTF. CDR3 nucleotides: TGCAGCGTTGAAATCCAGATAGAAGGCTACACCTTC.